This TCR beta chain was retrieved from a study of early stage breast cancer tumors. In germline, CDR1 is LNHNV, CDR2 YYDKDF (reference sequence). Trimming left V 0 bases short and J 0 bases short, with 12 bases between. The length of the CDR3 is 16 residues. The method was immunoSEQ multiplex PCR; TCRdb's version includes in-frame clones alone and lacks a portion of them. The sample consists of around 71,000 clones, roughly 84% of them appearing once. Sequences were obtained from blood. This sequence was found in a person in their sixties or seventies with breast cancer. The chain has TRBV15 and TRBJ2-7; D might be TRBD2 (5 bases). CDR3 DNA: TGTGCCACCAGCAGAGATAAGGAAGAGGGCTCCTACGAGCAGTACTTC. This codes for CATSRDKEEGSYEQYF.